The clone carrying this TCR beta chain has just a few counts. This sample stems from a study of human T cells and chemical hapten exposure. Sequencing started from total RNA isolated from unfractionated whole blood. TCRdb ran MiXCR on the 5' RACE reads and lists one entry per CDR3 protein. The data show under 100,000 distinct CDR3 sequences, with 15% seen just once and over 6.5% held by the top ten. The TCR was taken from a female donor in good health.

Here the CDR3 reads CASHKDLSSGLEQYF. In DNA form, the CDR3 reads TGTGCCAGCCACAAGGACCTCTCCTCGGGGCTCGAGCAGTACTTC. V and J are TRBV6-6 and TRBJ2-7; perhaps D is TRBD1 or TRBD2 (5 bases each). V was shortened by 8 bases and J by 6 bases, with 23 bases between the two germline ends. Germline lookup yields CDR1 MNHNY and CDR2 SVGAGI (reference sequence). The CDR3 covers 15 residues.